Shown below are 14 T cell receptor beta chains from a single sample sequenced in a study of T cells in women clearing cervical HPV infection. TCRdb's table, derived via immunoSEQ multiplex PCR, lists solely in-frame clones and lacks some. This table holds some 50,000 clones. Sequencing was performed on blood buffy coat. These receptor sequences come from a woman aged 18-70 years with a cervical HPV16 infection that either progressed to CIN3+ or cleared (not recorded which).

On this clone: Read coverage stops 3 residues before the CDR3 terminus; the germline J gene supplies the remainder. The V and J genes are TRBV20-1 and TRBJ2-7; TRBD1 matches at 9 bases. The CDR3 is 14 residues long. V gave up 4 bases and J gave up 5 bases; unmatched junction bases: 9. Germline assignment: CDR1 DFQATT and CDR2 SNEGSKA (reference sequence). The CDR3 region is CSAIPGTGINEQYF. The CDR3 bases that were read are TGCAGTGCTATCCCCGGGACAGGGATCAACGAG.

Points on this clone: The sequence runs out 3 residues before the end of the CDR3; the remainder is reconstructed from the germline J gene. This chain links TRBV5-1 with TRBJ2-7, with 10 nucleotides matching TRBD2. Germline V CDR1 and CDR2: SGHRS, YFSETQ. The CDR3 is made up of 15 amino acids. Trimming cost V 0 bases and J 3 bases; bases outside gene matches: 3. Here the CDR3 reads CASSLESGGVYEQYF. CDR3 DNA (partial): TGCGCCAGCAGCTTGGAGAGCGGGGGGGTCTACGAG. The complete variable domain, with remaining parts taken from reference TRBV5-1 and TRBJ2-7, reads KAGVTQTPRYLIKTRGQQVTLSCSPISGHRSVSWYQQTPGQGLQFLFEYFSETQRNKGNFPGRFSGRQFSNSRSEMNVSTLELGDSALYLCASSLESGGVYEQYFGPGTRLTVT.

On this clone itself: The read is 3 residues too short to cover the CDR3 end, so that end is filled in from the germline J gene. V gene TRBV20-1 combines with J gene TRBJ1-5; 8 positions agree with TRBD1. This CDR3 region has 14 residues. V lost 0 bases, J lost 7 bases, and 5 bases stayed unmatched. Germline V lookup: CDR1 DFQATT, CDR2 SNEGSKA (reference sequence). Here the CDR3 reads CSARDDRGEQPQHF. The CDR3 DNA, read in part, is TGCAGTGCTAGAGATGACAGGGGCGAGCAGCCC.

Comment on this clone: The sequence runs out 3 residues before the end of the CDR3; the remainder is reconstructed from the germline J gene. This chain joins TRBV6-1 and TRBJ1-2; TRBD1 is a possible D gene (5 bases). V dropped 3 bases and J dropped 4 bases, with 9 bases sitting between them. CDR3 length equals 13 residues. Germline V CDR1 and CDR2: MNHNS, SASEGT. The covered CDR3 bases are TGTGCCAGCAGTGAGGTGGGGGGCTATGGC. Its protein product is CASSEVGGYG. The full CDR3 is CASSEVGGYGYTF.

On this clone itself: The observed sequence ends 3 residues before the CDR3 terminus, with the missing tail filled in from the germline J gene. The chain has TRBV6-2 or TRBV6-3 and TRBJ2-7; TRBD2 matches 8 bases. Germline V gene data show CDR1 as MNHEY and CDR2 as SVGEGT. Trimming at V came to 6 bases and at J to 1 base, leaving 8 bases not matched to a gene. There are 15 residues in the CDR3. CDR3 in amino acids: CASSRGGSGSYEQYF. The DNA read from the CDR3 is TGTGCCAGCAGCCGGGGGGGTTCCGGATCCTACGAG.

Details on this clone: Read sequence stops 3 residues before the CDR3 end, and the germline J gene provides the missing end. The chain has TRBV5-1 and TRBJ2-5; D is unresolved. Germline V gene data show CDR1 as SGHRS and CDR2 as YFSETQ. This CDR3 is 14 amino acids long. The V end lost 0 bases, the J end lost 3 bases, and 9 bases lay between the germline ends. CDR3 DNA (partial): TGCGCCAGCAGCTTGGATGCAGGCGAAGAGACC. Translation gives CASSLDAGEET. Given in full, the CDR3 is CASSLDAGEETQYF.

To note about this clone: The CDR3 extends 3 residues past the end of the read, so its final part is completed from the germline J gene. The chain uses TRBV20-1 and TRBJ2-7, with D perhaps TRBD1 (6 bases). V was shortened by 3 bases and J by 5 bases, with 11 bases between the two germline ends. In germline, CDR1 is DFQATT, CDR2 SNEGSKA (reference sequence). The CDR3 sequence is 12 residues long. The part of the CDR3 DNA that was read is TGCAGTGCTAGCGACAGGAACCACGAG. Its protein is CSASDRNHE. The entire CDR3 is CSASDRNHEQYF.

Note on this clone: The CDR3 extends 3 residues past the end of the read, so its final part is completed from the germline J gene. V and J are TRBV20-1 and TRBJ1-5, with 10 bases matching TRBD1. The trim removed 6 bases at V and 5 bases at J, leaving 10 bases unmatched. Germline V gives CDR1 DFQATT, CDR2 SNEGSKA (reference sequence). The CDR3 is 15 residues long. CDR3 amino acids: CSAGTGAAGDQPQHF. The covered CDR3 bases are TGCAGTGCCGGGACAGGGGCGGCGGGTGATCAGCCC.

Comments on this clone: The read ends 3 residues shy of where the CDR3 ends; the end is completed using the germline J gene. This specimen includes other DNA sequences encoding the same CDR3. This rearrangement joins TRBV7-6 to TRBJ1-3, with a tentative D call TRBD1 (5 bases). The CDR3 extends over 16 amino acids. Between the trimmed V and J ends, which lost 4 bases and 0 bases, there was a span of 13 bases. CDR1 and CDR2 (germline): SGHVS, FNYEAQ. Partial CDR3 DNA: TGTGCCAGCAGCTCTATCGGGGGACCCTCTGGAAACACC. Translation: CASSSIGGPSGNT. The full CDR3 reads CASSSIGGPSGNTIYF.

To note about this clone: The read ends 3 residues early relative to the CDR3; the germline J gene fills the gap. The chain employs TRBV18 and TRBJ1-6; 9 bases map to TRBD1. The trim removed 3 bases at V and 9 bases at J, leaving 0 bases unmatched. This CDR3 has 13 amino acids. Germline CDR1 is KGHSH and CDR2 is LQKENI. The CDR3 here is CASSPDRGSPLHF. The DNA read from the CDR3 is TGTGCCAGCTCACCGGACAGGGGTTCACCC.

About this clone: From the germline J gene comes the end of the CDR3, since the read stops 3 residues before it. This sequence joins TRBV28 and TRBJ1-2, with TRBD1 as a possible D gene (6 bases). The CDR3 consists of 14 residues. Trimming pared 9 bases from V and 4 bases from J, leaving 18 bases between. The germline V gene encodes CDR1 MDHEN and CDR2 SYDVKM. The CDR3 DNA, read in part, is TGTGCCAGTCAGGAGGGGGGGGATTTCTATGGC. Residues: CASQEGGDFYG. The full CDR3 protein reads CASQEGGDFYGYTF.

About this clone itself: The read terminates 3 residues before the CDR3 end, so the remaining end is supplied by the germline J gene. This chain joins TRBV11-2 and TRBJ2-3; TRBD2 is a possible D gene (6 bases). CDR3 length: 15 amino acids. Germline CDR1 and CDR2: SGHAT and FQNNGV. CDR3 sequence reads: CASIGSGRYQETQYF. The sequenced part of the CDR3 DNA is TGTGCCAGCATCGGGAGCGGGCGCTACCAAGAGACG.

On this clone: From the germline J gene comes the end of the CDR3, since the read stops 3 residues before it. The chain uses TRBV20-1 and TRBJ1-5; 8 bases match TRBD1. CDR1 is DFQATT and CDR2 is SNEGSKA in the germline V gene (reference sequence). The J segment lost 5 bases and the V segment lost 6 bases, leaving 3 bases of the junction unmatched. The CDR3 contains 12 residues. CDR3 sequence reads: CSATGGDQPQHF. The part of the CDR3 DNA that was read is TGCAGTGCCACAGGGGGGGATCAGCCC.

About this clone itself: With the read ending 3 residues before the CDR3 end, the germline J gene is used to fill in that end. The rearrangement joins TRBV7-3 to TRBJ2-1; 12 bases match TRBD2. Per germline, CDR1 SGHTA and CDR2 FQGTGA. V gave up 10 bases and J gave up 9 bases; unmatched junction bases: 13. The CDR3 contains 15 residues. The DNA read from the CDR3 is TGTGCCACCGCTAGCGGGGGGGCTGACGGTGGTGAG. It encodes CATASGGADGGE. The whole CDR3 reads CATASGGADGGEQFF.